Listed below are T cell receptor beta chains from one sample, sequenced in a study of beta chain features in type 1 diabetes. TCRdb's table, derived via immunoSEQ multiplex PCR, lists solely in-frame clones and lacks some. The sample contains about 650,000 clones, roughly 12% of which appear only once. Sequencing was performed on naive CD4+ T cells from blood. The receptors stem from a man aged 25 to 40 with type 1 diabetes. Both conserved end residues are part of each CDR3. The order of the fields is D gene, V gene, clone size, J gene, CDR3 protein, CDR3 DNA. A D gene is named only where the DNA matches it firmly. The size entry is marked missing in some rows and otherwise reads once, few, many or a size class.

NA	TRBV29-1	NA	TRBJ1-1	CSVTVLGRGAAFF	TGCAGCGTCACCGTATTGGGGAGGGGGGCTGCTTTCTTT
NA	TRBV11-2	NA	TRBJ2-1	CASSPLTGNNEQFF	TGTGCCAGCAGCCCACTCACAGGGAACAATGAGCAGTTCTTC
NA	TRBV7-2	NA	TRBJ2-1	CASSILGAGGSYNEQFF	TGTGCCAGCAGCATATTAGGAGCAGGAGGCTCCTACAATGAGCAGTTCTTC
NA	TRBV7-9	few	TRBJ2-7	CASSSTGTVSYEQYF	TGTGCCAGCAGCTCAACCGGGACGGTCTCCTACGAGCAGTACTTC
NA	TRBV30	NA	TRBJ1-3	CAWSVIRQGRRNTIYF	TGTGCCTGGAGTGTAATCCGGCAGGGGAGACGAAACACCATATATTTT
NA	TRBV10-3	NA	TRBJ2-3	CAISERTETDTQYF	TGTGCCATCAGTGAGAGAACAGAGACAGATACGCAGTATTTT
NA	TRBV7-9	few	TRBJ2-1	CASSLVNEQFF	TGTGCCAGCAGCTTAGTTAATGAGCAGTTCTTC
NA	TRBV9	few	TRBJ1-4	CASSPSWEEKLFF	TGTGCCAGCAGCCCGTCCTGGGAAGAAAAACTGTTTTTT
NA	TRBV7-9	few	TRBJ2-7	CASSFPGSYEQYF	TGTGCCAGCAGCTTCCCGGGTTCCTACGAGCAGTACTTC
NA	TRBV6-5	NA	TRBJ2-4	CASSEGTNKNIQYF	TGTGCCAGCAGTGAGGGGACAAACAAAAACATTCAGTACTTC
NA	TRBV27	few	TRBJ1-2	CASSLSGGDGYTF	TGTGCCAGCAGTTTATCGGGGGGTGATGGCTACACCTTC
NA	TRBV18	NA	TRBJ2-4	CASLDPGNIQYF	TGTGCCAGCCTAGACCCGGGAAACATTCAGTACTTC
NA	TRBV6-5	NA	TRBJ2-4	CASRLPQGPQYF	TGTGCCAGCAGGCTACCCCAGGGCCCTCAGTACTTC
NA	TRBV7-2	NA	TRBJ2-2	CASSIQGGGGELFF	TGTGCCAGCAGTATACAGGGAGGCGGCGGGGAGCTGTTTTTT
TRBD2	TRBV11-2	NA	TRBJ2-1	CASSPRSSGGHNNEQFF	TGTGCCAGCAGCCCCAGATCTAGCGGGGGGCACAACAATGAGCAGTTCTTC
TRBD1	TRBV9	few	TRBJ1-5	CASSEQGADNQPQHF	TGTGCCAGCAGTGAACAGGGGGCTGACAATCAGCCCCAGCATTTT
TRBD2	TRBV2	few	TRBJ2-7	CASSSSGGNYEQYF	TGTGCCAGCAGTTCTAGCGGGGGGAACTACGAGCAGTACTTC
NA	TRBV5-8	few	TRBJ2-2	CASSWGWAGDTGELFF	TGTGCCAGCAGCTGGGGCTGGGCAGGAGACACCGGGGAGCTGTTTTTT
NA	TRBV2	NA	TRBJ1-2	CASSFDSNLSYGYTF	TGTGCCAGCAGTTTCGACTCGAATCTTTCCTATGGCTACACCTTC
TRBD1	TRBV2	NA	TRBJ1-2	CASRRTGTDFPLDGYTF	TGTGCCAGCAGAAGAACCGGGACAGACTTCCCCTTGGACGGCTACACCTTC
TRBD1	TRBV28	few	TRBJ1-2	CASRTGQGIIGYTF	TGTGCCAGCAGAACCGGACAGGGGATTATAGGCTACACCTTC
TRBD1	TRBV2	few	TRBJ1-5	CATSGTGEDQPQHF	TGTGCCACCTCCGGGACAGGGGAGGATCAGCCCCAGCATTTT
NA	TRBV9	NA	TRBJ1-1	CASSVEGTPNTEAFF	TGTGCCAGCAGCGTAGAAGGGACACCTAACACTGAAGCTTTCTTT
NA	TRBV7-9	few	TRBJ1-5	CASSVDTGQPQHF	TGTGCCAGCAGCGTGGATACCGGTCAGCCCCAGCATTTT
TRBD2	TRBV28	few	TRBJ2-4	CASSNGGAVQNIQYF	TGTGCCAGCAGTAACGGGGGGGCCGTTCAAAACATTCAGTACTTC
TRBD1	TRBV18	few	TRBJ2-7	CASSVTVQGVHEQYF	TGTGCCAGCTCAGTTACGGTGCAGGGGGTGCACGAGCAGTACTTC
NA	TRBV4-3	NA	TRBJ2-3	CASSQDDRSLGDTQYF	TGCGCCAGCAGCCAAGATGATAGGAGTCTGGGTGATACGCAGTATTTT
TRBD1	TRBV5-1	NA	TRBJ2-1	CASSIGTDNEQFF	TGCGCCAGCAGCATAGGGACAGACAATGAGCAGTTCTTC
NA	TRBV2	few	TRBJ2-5	CASSEALRVGETQYF	TGTGCCAGCAGTGAAGCGCTTCGGGTGGGGGAGACCCAGTACTTC
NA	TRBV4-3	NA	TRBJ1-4	CASSPRAAANEKLFF	TGCGCCAGCAGCCCCCGCGCGGCCGCTAATGAAAAACTGTTTTTT
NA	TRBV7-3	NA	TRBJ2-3	CASSPSRVRSDTQYF	TGTGCCAGCAGCCCGTCAAGGGTGAGATCTGATACGCAGTATTTT
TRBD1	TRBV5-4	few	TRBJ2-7	CASRQGQGNFYEQYF	TGTGCCAGCAGACAGGGACAGGGGAATTTCTACGAGCAGTACTTC
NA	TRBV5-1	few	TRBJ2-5	CASSLDNLGETQYF	TGCGCCAGCAGCTTGGACAATCTGGGGGAGACCCAGTACTTC
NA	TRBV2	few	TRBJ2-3	CASSEQGSTDTQYF	TGTGCCAGCAGTGAGCAGGGAAGCACAGATACGCAGTATTTT
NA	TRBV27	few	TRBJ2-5	CASRKASDRSYQETQYF	TGTGCCAGCAGGAAAGCCAGCGACAGGTCGTACCAAGAGACCCAGTACTTC
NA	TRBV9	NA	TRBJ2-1	CASSVDRDNEQFF	TGTGCCAGCAGCGTCGACAGAGACAATGAGCAGTTCTTC
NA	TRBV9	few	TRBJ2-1	CASSVAEFDYNEQFF	TGTGCCAGCAGCGTAGCGGAATTTGATTACAATGAGCAGTTCTTC
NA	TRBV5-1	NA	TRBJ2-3	CASSESSYTDTQYF	TGCGCCAGCAGTGAGTCGTCGTACACAGATACGCAGTATTTT
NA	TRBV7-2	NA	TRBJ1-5	CASSLGANQPQHF	TGTGCCAGCAGCTTAGGGGCCAATCAGCCCCAGCATTTT
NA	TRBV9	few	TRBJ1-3	CASSVGTAGNTIYF	TGTGCCAGCAGCGTAGGGACGGCTGGAAACACCATATATTTT
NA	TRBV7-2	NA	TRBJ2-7	CASSFQGGAAYEQYF	TGTGCCAGCAGCTTCCAAGGGGGGGCCGCCTACGAGCAGTACTTC
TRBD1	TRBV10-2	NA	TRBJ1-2	CASSGSDRGLGYGYTF	TGCGCCAGCAGTGGCAGTGACAGGGGACTTGGCTATGGCTACACCTTC
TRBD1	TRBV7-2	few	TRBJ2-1	CASSFDRVGRGIHNEQFF	TGTGCCAGCAGCTTTGATAGGGTGGGCAGGGGGATTCACAATGAGCAGTTCTTC
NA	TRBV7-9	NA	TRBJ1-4	CASSGVANEKLFF	TGTGCCAGCAGCGGCGTCGCGAATGAAAAACTGTTTTTT
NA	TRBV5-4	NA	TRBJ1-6	CASSPRSGAALHF	TGTGCCAGCAGCCCAAGGTCGGGAGCCGCGCTCCACTTT
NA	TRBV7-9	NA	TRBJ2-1	CASGRAGPNEQFF	TGTGCCAGCGGAAGGGCAGGGCCAAATGAGCAGTTCTTC
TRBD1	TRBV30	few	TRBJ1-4	CAWSKGAVEKLFF	TGTGCCTGGAGTAAGGGGGCCGTCGAAAAACTGTTTTTT
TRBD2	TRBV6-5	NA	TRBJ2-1	CASRRIAGGSNEQFF	TGTGCCAGCAGGAGAATAGCGGGGGGAAGCAATGAGCAGTTCTTC
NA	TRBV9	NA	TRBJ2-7	CASSVAGTALGEQYF	TGTGCCAGCAGCGTAGCGGGGACCGCGCTGGGTGAGCAGTACTTC
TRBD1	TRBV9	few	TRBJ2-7	CASSVDRGPGEQYF	TGTGCCAGCAGCGTAGACAGGGGCCCAGGGGAGCAGTACTTC
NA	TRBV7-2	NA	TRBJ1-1	CASSPQGYVAFF	TGTGCCAGCAGCCCCCAGGGCTATGTAGCTTTCTTT